This T cell receptor (beta chain) was retrieved from a study of blood T cell repertoires in COVID-19 (dated by TCRdb to about 2020). With respect to the entire study: The collaborator samples originated in the United States, Italy and Spain and spanned the acute and convalescent phases of COVID-19. HLA class I and class II types, where available, came from metadata supplied by the sample provider rather than from assay-based typing. Deeply sampled blood TCRbeta repertoires from subjects exposed to, actively infected with, or recovered from COVID-19 were included in the dataset. The sample metadata nearly always contained a de-identified subject ID, COVID-19 status, age in years and sex. The repertoires were made available in a free public database intended to serve as a resource for research on the immune response to SARS-CoV-2. The prospective study material was composed of cDNA or gDNA derived from T cells, B-cell-depleted T cells, or PBMCs. Samples were obtained from the ongoing ImmuneRACE study (first 160 participants) and from 1,000 to 1,500 subjects provided by 6 global collaborators.

TCRbeta CDR3 regions were amplified from genomic DNA by means of the immunoSEQ Assay, a bias-controlled multiplex PCR. The study's own analysis went as follows. Nucleated cell counts per sample were estimated from amplification of reference gene primers within the assay. To quantify the absolute abundance of each unique TCRbeta CDR3 rearrangement, sequence reads were collapsed and filtered. Productive Simpson clonality was computed per sample as the square root of Simpson's diversity index over productive rearrangements. TCRdb limited this immuneACCESS table to in-frame rearrangements with V and J called. A share of clones is missing; checked studies link under half to unresolved V genes, and the rest is unexplained. D and trimming were read from the DNA, whereas the V and J calls and clone size are those reported in that table. The sample table shows 270,000 or so clones, and approximately 83% are seen once. More than 10% of the sample lies in the top ten.

A word on this clone: No antigen is known for it. Base qualities are not provided; no much larger clone lies one nucleotide away.

General conclusions and limits of the study: How much clinical and demographic metadata was included differed by source and by participant, and the metadata was provided uncurated.

Sequences MNHEY (CDR1) and SVGAGI (CDR2) are obtained from the germline V gene. V trim: 5 bases; J trim: 8 bases; unmatched bases: 8. From the cysteine through the phenylalanine, the CDR3 covers 14 amino acids. The sequence is cut down to CDR3 DNA, 42 bases in frame from base 1. The collaborating institutions used their own protocols to collect whole blood in K2EDTA tubes. For TCRbeta analysis, collaborators shipped samples in one of three forms: frozen whole blood, isolated PBMCs, or DNA extracted from either of those sample types. The TCR was taken from a human donor in a cohort sampled during active COVID-19. The chain is made from TRBV6-5 and TRBJ1-4, with 7 bases in between that match TRBD1. Material: peripheral blood. The sequenced DNA: TGTGCCAGCAGTCCAATACAGGGGAACGAAAAACTGTTTTTT. Translation gives CASSPIQGNEKLFF.